These 7 T cell receptor beta chains originate from one sample sequenced in a study of T cell repertoires in cytomegalovirus infection. In TCRdb, the reads were re-called with MiXCR into one record per CDR3 protein. This sample carries some 480,000 distinct CDR3 sequences, about 33% of them seen once, and the ten largest clones take roughly a sixth. Which antigens these TCRs recognize remains unknown. Sequenced here: cultured PBMCs, sampled from culture after CMV antigen stimulation. The receptor source for this set is a human donor in good health (CMV status not recorded). Some clones in this sample may be carry-over from other donors' samples.

The V and J genes are TRBV29-1 and TRBJ2-4; weak D call: TRBD1 (5 bases). Germline values: CDR1 SQVTM, CDR2 ANQGSEA. Trimming removed 4 bases at V and 0 bases at J, with 10 bases between. This CDR3 has 14 residues. For the CDR3, the DNA is TGCAGCGTTGGGGGCCAGGAAGCCAAAAACATTCAGTACTTC. This translates into CSVGGQEAKNIQYF.

The chain uses TRBV7-6 and TRBJ1-1; TRBD1 aligns across 12 bases. The CDR3 is 15 amino acids. The germline gives CDR1 SGHVS, CDR2 FNYEAQ. V lost 5 bases to trimming and J lost 5 bases; unmatched junction nucleotides: 6. CDR3 DNA sequence: TGTGCCAGCAGCGCCCGGGACAGGGGGCCTACTGAAGCTTTCTTT. It specifies CASSARDRGPTEAFF.

DNA for the CDR3: TGTGCCAGCAGCGCAAATGGAAGGGACCCCCTCCACTTT. Translation gives CASSANGRDPLHF. The V call is TRBV7-9, the J call TRBJ1-6, with D tentatively TRBD1 (5 bases). V was pared by 5 bases and J by 13 bases, with 15 bases between. The CDR3 loop spans 13 amino acids. The V gene's germline CDR1 is SEHNR and CDR2 FQNEAQ (reference sequence).

The DNA for the CDR3 is TGTGCCAGCAGTTTATGTCAAGCCTGCTATGGCTACACCTTC. Its protein product is CASSLCQACYGYTF. The chain joins TRBV28 to TRBJ1-2, with D unresolved. The CDR3 runs 14 residues. V was trimmed by 0 bases and J by 4 bases, leaving 9 bases between them. CDR1 is MDHEN and CDR2 is SYDVKM in the germline V gene.

This chain uses TRBV28 with TRBJ1-5; tentatively, D is TRBD1 (5 bases). Germline CDR1 and CDR2: MDHEN and SYDVKM. V lost 2 bases and J 3 bases, leaving 14 bases between the germline ends. The CDR3 runs 16 residues. The CDR3 sequence is CASSLPPGFDNQPQHF. CDR3 DNA: TGTGCCAGCAGTTTACCGCCAGGGTTTGACAATCAGCCCCAGCATTTT.

This clonotype was counted between two and nine times. V gene TRBV29-1 combines with J gene TRBJ2-5; 8 bases map to TRBD1. Looked up from germline, CDR1 is SQVTM and CDR2 is ANQGSEA. This CDR3 region has 15 residues. V gave up 1 base and J gave up 5 bases; unmatched junction bases: 9. The chain's CDR3 is CSVEVGQGLGETQYF. The CDR3 DNA sequence: TGCAGCGTTGAAGTAGGACAGGGTTTGGGGGAGACCCAGTACTTC.

This clonotype has a handful of counts. V usage is TRBV7-2 and J usage is TRBJ1-1, with D perhaps TRBD1 (5 bases). This CDR3 is 15 amino acids long. Germline V gives CDR1 SGHTA, CDR2 FQGNSA. Trimming removed 2 bases at V and 1 base at J, with 11 bases between. Here the CDR3 DNA reads TGTGCCAGCAGCTTATTGGGGGGAACGAACACTGAAGCTTTCTTT. Its translation is CASSLLGGTNTEAFF.